This T cell receptor beta chain appears in the sequencing data of a study of OX40 agonist ivuxolimab in advanced cancers. Study context: With ivuxolimab, an agonistic anti-OX40 (CD134) antibody, patients were treated.

CDR1 and CDR2 (germline): SGHRS, YFSETQ. V was shortened by 3 bases and J by 8 bases, with 20 bases between the two germline ends. CDR3 length equals 16 residues. This table comes from immunoSEQ multiplex PCR, and its TCRdb copy is limited to in-frame clones, with some not included. The sample carries around 68,000 clones, 85% to 95% recorded once. Patients were excluded for autoimmune disease history or systemic immunosuppression. The V call is TRBV5-1, the J call TRBJ1-4; a weak D match, TRBD1 (5 bases). The specimen was CD4+ or CD8+ T cells sorted from blood, collected in a trial of the OX40 agonist ivuxolimab. The clonotype was recovered from an adult with an advanced solid tumor such as melanoma, head and neck, liver or kidney cancer. The DNA for the CDR3 is TGCGCCAGCAGCTCGGGTACCGGGGCCGGCGGAGAAAAACTGTTTTTT. Its protein is CASSSGTGAGGEKLFF. The complete variable domain, with remaining parts taken from reference TRBV5-1 and TRBJ1-4, reads KAGVTQTPRYLIKTRGQQVTLSCSPISGHRSVSWYQQTPGQGLQFLFEYFSETQRNKGNFPGRFSGRQFSNSRSEMNVSTLELGDSALYLCASSSGTGAGGEKLFFGSGTQLSVL.